This entry lists 11 T cell receptor beta chains sequenced from one sample in a study of CD8 T cells in Susac syndrome. A quantity of about 0.45 to 1 ug RNA underwent reverse transcription using random hexamers. TCRdb re-derived calls from the immunoSEQ multiplex PCR reads in MiXCR, one entry per CDR3 protein. The data show tens of thousands of distinct CDR3 sequences, roughly 93% seen once. The sample was CD8+ T cells from PBMCs. All receptors come from a human donor in good health.

This rearrangement joins TRBV7-9 to TRBJ1-1; D uncertain. Between the trimmed V and J ends, which lost 5 bases and 11 bases, there was a span of 15 bases. Germline CDR1 and CDR2: SEHNR and FQNEAQ (reference sequence). The CDR3 runs to 12 residues. The CDR3 protein is CASSPGPPVAFF. In DNA form, the CDR3 reads TGTGCCAGCAGCCCAGGCCCCCCGGTGGCTTTCTTT.

The chain carries TRBV2 and TRBJ1-3; D is uncertain. The V end lost 10 bases, the J end lost 7 bases, and 11 bases lay between the germline ends. This CDR3 comprises 11 residues. Germline V gene lookup returns CDR1 SNHLY and CDR2 FYNNEI. The CDR3 DNA reads TGTGCCACCCCCTTGGTGAACACCATATATTTT. Amino acids: CATPLVNTIYF.

This chain joins TRBV7-9 and TRBJ2-1; D gene unclear. Germline V lookup: CDR1 SEHNR, CDR2 FQNEAQ (reference sequence). Trimming took off 5 bases at V and 7 bases at J, with 12 bases between the two ends. The CDR3 is 13 residues long. This CDR3 is CASSPGVGNEQFF. CDR3 coding DNA: TGTGCCAGCAGCCCTGGGGTAGGAAATGAGCAGTTCTTC. The full variable domain, completed using reference TRBV7-9 and TRBJ2-1, is DTGVSQNPRHKITKRGQNVTFRCDPISEHNRLYWYRQTLGQGPEFLTYFQNEAQLEKSRLLSDRFSAERPKGSFSTLEIQRTEQGDSAMYLCASSPGVGNEQFFGPGTRLTVL.

In regard to this clonotype: Mismatch with germline at one junction end may stem from a read error. CDR3 in amino acids: CASSLVTGTTDMQYF. In DNA form, the CDR3 reads TGTGCCAGCAGCTTGGTTACAGGGACCACAGATATGCAGTATTTT. The chain carries TRBV7-9 and TRBJ2-3; a possible D gene is TRBD1 (6 bases). The CDR3 runs 15 residues. Germline values: CDR1 SEHNR, CDR2 FQNEAQ (reference sequence).

V usage is TRBV7-9 and J usage is TRBJ2-1, with 7 bases aligning to TRBD2. Germline V gives CDR1 SEHNR, CDR2 FQNEAQ (reference sequence). The CDR3 is made up of 17 amino acids. Unmatched junction bases numbered 10, after V lost 5 bases and J lost 0 bases. CDR3 sequence: CASSLAGSGHSYNEQFF. CDR3 nucleotides: TGTGCCAGCAGCCTGGCCGGTAGCGGGCACTCCTACAATGAGCAGTTCTTC.

This clonotype has a single count. V and J are TRBV4-3 and TRBJ1-1, with D perhaps matching TRBD1 (6 bases). The CDR3 runs 17 residues. Trimming removed 1 base from V and 0 bases from J, with 15 bases in between. The V gene's germline CDR1 is LGHNA and CDR2 YSLEER. The CDR3 reads CASSQAGGWSLNTEAFF. The CDR3, as DNA: TGCGCCAGCAGCCAAGCGGGGGGCTGGTCCCTGAACACTGAAGCTTTCTTT.

The V and J genes are TRBV3-1 and TRBJ1-2, with a possible D match to TRBD1 (5 bases). CDR1 LGHDT and CDR2 YNNKEL come from the germline V gene (reference sequence). CDR3 size: 14 residues. Trimming took 7 bases from V and 2 from J, leaving 14 bases between them. This CDR3 reads CASTPFSGNYGYTF. CDR3 nucleotides: TGTGCCAGCACCCCCTTCTCAGGGAACTATGGCTACACCTTC. The full variable domain, rest sourced from reference TRBV3-1 and TRBJ1-2, is DTAVSQTPKYLVTQMGNDKSIKCEQNLGHDTMYWYKQDSKKFLKIMFSYNNKELIINETVPNRFSPKSPDKAHLNLHINSLELGDSAVYFCASTPFSGNYGYTFGSGTRLTVV.

The chain uses TRBV4-3 and TRBJ2-7, with TRBD1 identical over 9 bases. This CDR3 spans 14 amino acids. CDR1 LGHNA and CDR2 YSLEER come from the germline V gene. V lost 2 bases and J lost 5; bases outside the gene matches: 4. The CDR3 DNA reads as TGCGCCAGCAGCCAATACAGGGACAGGGACGAGCAGTACTTC. This sequence encodes CASSQYRDRDEQYF.

This clonotype was seen a single time. The gene calls are TRBV7-9 and TRBJ1-1; 8 bases match TRBD1. CDR1 and CDR2 (germline): SEHNR, FQNEAQ (reference sequence). After removal of 0 bases from V and 10 bases from J, the junction contained 4 bases not matched to a gene. The CDR3 loop spans 13 amino acids. The CDR3 DNA sequence: TGTGCCAGCAGCTTAGCGATCGACAGGGGAGCTTTCTTT. Translating gives CASSLAIDRGAFF.

V is TRBV11-2 and J is TRBJ2-1; 9 nucleotides line up with TRBD2. J gave up 8 bases and V 1 base, and 3 bases lay outside the gene matches. The CDR3 is made up of 14 amino acids. Germline assignment: CDR1 SGHAT and CDR2 FQNNGV. The CDR3 sequence: CASSLVTSGDEQFF. The DNA for the CDR3 is TGTGCCAGCAGCTTAGTGACTAGCGGCGATGAGCAGTTCTTC.

The V gene is TRBV5-8, the J gene TRBJ2-7; no definite D call. The V and J ends lost 0 bases and 0 bases respectively, with 7 bases between them. The CDR3 sequence is 14 residues long. Germline V gene data show CDR1 as SGHTS and CDR2 as YDEGEE. The CDR3 sequence: CASSLEGFSYEQYF. DNA for the CDR3: TGTGCCAGCAGCTTGGAAGGGTTCTCCTACGAGCAGTACTTC.